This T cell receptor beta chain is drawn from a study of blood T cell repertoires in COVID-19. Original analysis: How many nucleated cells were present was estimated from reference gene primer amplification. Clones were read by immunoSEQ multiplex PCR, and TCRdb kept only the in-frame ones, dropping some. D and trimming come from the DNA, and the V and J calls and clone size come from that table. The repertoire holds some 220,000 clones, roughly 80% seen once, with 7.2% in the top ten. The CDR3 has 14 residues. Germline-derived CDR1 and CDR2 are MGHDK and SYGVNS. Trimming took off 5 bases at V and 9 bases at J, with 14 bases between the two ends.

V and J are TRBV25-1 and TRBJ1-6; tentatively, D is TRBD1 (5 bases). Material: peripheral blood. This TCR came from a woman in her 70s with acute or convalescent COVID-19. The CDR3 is CASSPGGYGSPLHF. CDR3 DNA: TGTGCCAGCAGTCCCGGGGGGTACGGTTCACCCCTCCACTTT.